This T cell receptor beta chain was identified during a study of blood T cell repertoires in COVID-19. The germline V gene has CDR1 SGHNT and CDR2 YYREEE (reference sequence). The CDR3 is 17 residues long. Trimming pared 4 bases from V and 7 bases from J, leaving 23 bases between. The protocol was immunoSEQ multiplex PCR, while the TCRdb copy is restricted to in-frame clones and leaves out a portion. The table lists roughly 280,000 clones, about 87% of them singletons. Sequencing was done on a sample of peripheral blood. The V gene is TRBV5-4, the J gene TRBJ1-4, with D possibly matching TRBD1 (5 bases). The TCR comes from a woman aged 60-70 years with COVID-19, enrolled during active disease. CDR3 bases: TGTGCCAGCAGCCGGACTACAGGTGCGATTGTTGGTGAAAAACTGTTTTTT. This gives the protein CASSRTTGAIVGEKLFF.